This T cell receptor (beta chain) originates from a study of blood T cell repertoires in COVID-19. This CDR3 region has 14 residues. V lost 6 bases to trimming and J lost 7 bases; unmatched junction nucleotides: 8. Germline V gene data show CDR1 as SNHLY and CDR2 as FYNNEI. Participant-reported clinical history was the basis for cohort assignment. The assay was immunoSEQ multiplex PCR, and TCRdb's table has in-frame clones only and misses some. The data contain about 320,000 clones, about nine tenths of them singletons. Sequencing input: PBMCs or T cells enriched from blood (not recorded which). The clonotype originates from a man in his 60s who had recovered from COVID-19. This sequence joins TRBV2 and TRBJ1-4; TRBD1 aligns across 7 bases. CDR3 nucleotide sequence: TGTGCCAGCAGGTACAGGGGTTCGGGTGAAAAACTGTTTTTT. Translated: CASRYRGSGEKLFF.